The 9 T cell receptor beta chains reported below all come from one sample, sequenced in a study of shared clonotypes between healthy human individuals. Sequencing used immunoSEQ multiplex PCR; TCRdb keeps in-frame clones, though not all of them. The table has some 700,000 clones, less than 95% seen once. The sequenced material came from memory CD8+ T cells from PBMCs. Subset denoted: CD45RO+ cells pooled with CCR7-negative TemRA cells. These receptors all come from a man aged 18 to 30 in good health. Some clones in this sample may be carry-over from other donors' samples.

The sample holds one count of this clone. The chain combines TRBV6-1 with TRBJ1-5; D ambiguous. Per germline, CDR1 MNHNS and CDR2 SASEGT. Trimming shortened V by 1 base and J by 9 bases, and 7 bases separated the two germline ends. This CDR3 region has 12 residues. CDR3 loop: CASSEGGWPQHF. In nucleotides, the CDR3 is TGTGCCAGCAGTGAAGGCGGTTGGCCCCAGCATTTT.

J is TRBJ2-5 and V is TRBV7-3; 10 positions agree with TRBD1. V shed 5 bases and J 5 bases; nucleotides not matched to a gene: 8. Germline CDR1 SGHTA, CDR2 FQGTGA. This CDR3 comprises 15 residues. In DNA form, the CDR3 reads TGTGCCAGCAGCACCGGGACAGGGGTCGTTGAGACCCAGTACTTC. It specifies CASSTGTGVVETQYF.

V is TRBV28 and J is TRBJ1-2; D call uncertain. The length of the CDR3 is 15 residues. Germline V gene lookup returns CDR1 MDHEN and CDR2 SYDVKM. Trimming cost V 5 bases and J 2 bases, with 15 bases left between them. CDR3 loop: CASSDTPQENYGYTF. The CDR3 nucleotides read TGTGCCAGCAGTGACACACCTCAGGAAAACTATGGCTACACCTTC.

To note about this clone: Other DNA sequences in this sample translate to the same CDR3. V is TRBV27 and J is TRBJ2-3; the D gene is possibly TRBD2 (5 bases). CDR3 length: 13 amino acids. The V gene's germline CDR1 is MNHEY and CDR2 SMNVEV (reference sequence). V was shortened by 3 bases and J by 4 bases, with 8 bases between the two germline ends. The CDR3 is CASSLAAADTQYF. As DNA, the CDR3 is TGTGCCAGCAGTTTGGCAGCGGCAGATACGCAGTATTTT.

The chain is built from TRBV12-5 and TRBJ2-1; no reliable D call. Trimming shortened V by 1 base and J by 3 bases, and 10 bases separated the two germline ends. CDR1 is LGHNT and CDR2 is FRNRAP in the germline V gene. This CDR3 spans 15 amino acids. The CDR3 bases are TGTGCTAGTGGTTTGGAGCCCCACGGCTACAATGAGCAGTTCTTC. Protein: CASGLEPHGYNEQFF. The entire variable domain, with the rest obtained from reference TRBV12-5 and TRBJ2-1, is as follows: DARVTQTPRHKVTEMGQEVTMRCQPILGHNTVFWYRQTMMQGLELLAYFRNRAPLDDSGMPKDRFSAEMPDATLATLKIQPSEPRDSAVYFCASGLEPHGYNEQFFGPGTRLTVL.

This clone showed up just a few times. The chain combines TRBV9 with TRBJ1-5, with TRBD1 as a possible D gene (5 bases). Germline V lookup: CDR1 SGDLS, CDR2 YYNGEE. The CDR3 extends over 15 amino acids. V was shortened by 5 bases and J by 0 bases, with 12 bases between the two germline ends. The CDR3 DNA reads TGTGCCAGCAGTATGACAGCAAATAGCAATCAGCCCCAGCATTTT. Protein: CASSMTANSNQPQHF.

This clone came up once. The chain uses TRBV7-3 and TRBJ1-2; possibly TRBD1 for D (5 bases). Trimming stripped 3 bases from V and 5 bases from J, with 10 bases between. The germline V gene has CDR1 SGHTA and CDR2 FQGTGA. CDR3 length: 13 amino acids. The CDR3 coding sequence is TGTGCCAGCAGCTTCGGGACGGGATATGGCTACACCTTC. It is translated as CASSFGTGYGYTF. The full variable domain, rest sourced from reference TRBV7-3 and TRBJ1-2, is GAGVSQTPSNKVTEKGKYVELRCDPISGHTALYWYRQSLGQGPEFLIYFQGTGAADDSGLPNDRFFAVRPEGSVSTLKIQRTERGDSAVYLCASSFGTGYGYTFGSGTRLTVV.

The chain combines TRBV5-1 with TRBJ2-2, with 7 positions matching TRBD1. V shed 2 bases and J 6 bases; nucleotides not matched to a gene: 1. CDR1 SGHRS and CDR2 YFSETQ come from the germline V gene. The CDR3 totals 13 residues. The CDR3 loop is CASSFTGAGELFF. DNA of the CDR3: TGCGCCAGCAGCTTTACAGGGGCCGGGGAGCTGTTTTTT.

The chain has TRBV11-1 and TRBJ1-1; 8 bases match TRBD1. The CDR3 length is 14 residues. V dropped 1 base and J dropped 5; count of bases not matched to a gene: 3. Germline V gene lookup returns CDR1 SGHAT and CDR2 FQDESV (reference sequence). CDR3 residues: CASSLDRGKTEAFF. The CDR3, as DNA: TGTGCCAGCAGCTTAGACAGGGGGAAAACTGAAGCTTTCTTT.